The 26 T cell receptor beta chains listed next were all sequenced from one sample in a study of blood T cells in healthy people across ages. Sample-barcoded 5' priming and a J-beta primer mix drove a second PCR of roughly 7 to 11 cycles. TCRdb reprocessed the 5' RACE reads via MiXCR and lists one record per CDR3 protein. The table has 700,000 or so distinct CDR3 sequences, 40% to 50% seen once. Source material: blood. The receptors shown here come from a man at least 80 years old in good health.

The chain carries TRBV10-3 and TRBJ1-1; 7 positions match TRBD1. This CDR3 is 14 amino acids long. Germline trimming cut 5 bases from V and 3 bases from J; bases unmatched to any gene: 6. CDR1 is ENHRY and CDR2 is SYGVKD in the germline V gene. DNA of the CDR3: TGTGCCATCAGTAGACAGGGAAAGGACACTGAAGCTTTCTTT. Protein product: CAISRQGKDTEAFF.

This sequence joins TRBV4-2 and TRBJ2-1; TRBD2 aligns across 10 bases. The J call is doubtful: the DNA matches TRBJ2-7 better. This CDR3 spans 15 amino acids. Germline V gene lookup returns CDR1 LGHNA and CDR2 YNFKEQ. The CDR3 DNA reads TGTGCCAGCAGCCAACTAGCGGGGGCCTACAATGAGCAGTACTTC. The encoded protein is CASSQLAGAYNEQYF.

CDR3 nucleotide sequence: TGTGCCAGCAGCGTAGGAAGACAGAGGAGCTACACCTTC. As protein: CASSVGRQRSYTF. The chain uses TRBV7-2 and TRBJ1-2, with D perhaps TRBD1 (5 bases). This CDR3 contains 13 residues. Germline lookup yields CDR1 SGHTA and CDR2 FQGNSA. Trimming removed 5 bases at V and 9 bases at J, with 16 bases between.

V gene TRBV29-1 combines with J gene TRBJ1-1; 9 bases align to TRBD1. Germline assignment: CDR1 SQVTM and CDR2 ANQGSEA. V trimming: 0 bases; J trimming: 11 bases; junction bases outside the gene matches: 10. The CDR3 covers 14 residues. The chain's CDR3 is CSVEERQGVGPAFF. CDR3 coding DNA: TGCAGCGTTGAAGAGAGACAGGGGGTCGGCCCGGCTTTCTTT.

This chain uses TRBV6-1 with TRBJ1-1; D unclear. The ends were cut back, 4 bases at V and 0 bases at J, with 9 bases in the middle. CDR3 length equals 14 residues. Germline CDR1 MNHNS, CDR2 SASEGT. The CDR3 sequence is CASSAIFLNTEAFF. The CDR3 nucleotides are TGTGCCAGCAGTGCAATTTTTTTGAACACTGAAGCTTTCTTT.

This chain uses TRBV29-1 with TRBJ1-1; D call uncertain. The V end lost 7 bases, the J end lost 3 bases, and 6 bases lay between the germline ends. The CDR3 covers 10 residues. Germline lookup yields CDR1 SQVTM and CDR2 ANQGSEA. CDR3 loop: CSGVDTEAFF. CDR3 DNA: TGCAGCGGGGTCGACACTGAAGCTTTCTTT.

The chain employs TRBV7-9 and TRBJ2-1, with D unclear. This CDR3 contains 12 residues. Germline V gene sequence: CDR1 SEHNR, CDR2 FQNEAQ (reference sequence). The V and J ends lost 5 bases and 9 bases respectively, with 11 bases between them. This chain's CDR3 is CASSANVTEQFF. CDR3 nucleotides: TGTGCCAGCAGCGCAAACGTCACTGAGCAGTTCTTC. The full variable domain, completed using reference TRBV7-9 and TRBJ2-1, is DTGVSQNPRHKITKRGQNVTFRCDPISEHNRLYWYRQTLGQGPEFLTYFQNEAQLEKSRLLSDRFSAERPKGSFSTLEIQRTEQGDSAMYLCASSANVTEQFFGPGTRLTVL.

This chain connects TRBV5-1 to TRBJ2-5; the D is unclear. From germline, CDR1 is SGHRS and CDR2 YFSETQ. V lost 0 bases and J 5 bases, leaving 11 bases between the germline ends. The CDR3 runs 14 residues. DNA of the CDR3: TGCGCCAGCAGCTTGGGAGCAGACGGGGAGACCCAGTACTTC. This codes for CASSLGADGETQYF.

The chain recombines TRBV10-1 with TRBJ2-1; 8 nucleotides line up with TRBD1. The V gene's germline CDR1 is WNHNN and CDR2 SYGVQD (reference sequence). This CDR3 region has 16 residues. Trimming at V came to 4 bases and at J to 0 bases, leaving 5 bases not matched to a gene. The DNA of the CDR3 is TGCGCCAGCAGTGTGCGGACAGGGAGCTCCTACAATGAGCAGTTCTTC. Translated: CASSVRTGSSYNEQFF.

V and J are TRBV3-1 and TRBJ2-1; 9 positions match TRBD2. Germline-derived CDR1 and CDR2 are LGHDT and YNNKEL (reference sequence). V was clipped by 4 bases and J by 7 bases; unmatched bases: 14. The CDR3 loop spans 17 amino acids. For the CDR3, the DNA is TGTGCCAGCAGCCCCTCCCCAACTAGCGGGTATCAAAATGAGCAGTTCTTC. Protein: CASSPSPTSGYQNEQFF.

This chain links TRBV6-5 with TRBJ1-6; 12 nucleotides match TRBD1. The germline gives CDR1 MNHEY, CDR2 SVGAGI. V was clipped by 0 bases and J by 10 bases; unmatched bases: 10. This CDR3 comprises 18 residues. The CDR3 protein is CASSYSRDRGQGESPLHF. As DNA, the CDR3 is TGTGCCAGCAGTTACTCGAGGGACAGGGGGCAGGGAGAGTCACCCCTCCACTTT.

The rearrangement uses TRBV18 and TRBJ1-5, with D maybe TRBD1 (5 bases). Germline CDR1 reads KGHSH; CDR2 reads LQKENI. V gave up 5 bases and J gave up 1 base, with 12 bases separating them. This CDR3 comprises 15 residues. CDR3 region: CASSTGTYSNQPQHF. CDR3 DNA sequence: TGTGCCAGCTCAACAGGTACCTACAGCAATCAGCCCCAGCATTTT.

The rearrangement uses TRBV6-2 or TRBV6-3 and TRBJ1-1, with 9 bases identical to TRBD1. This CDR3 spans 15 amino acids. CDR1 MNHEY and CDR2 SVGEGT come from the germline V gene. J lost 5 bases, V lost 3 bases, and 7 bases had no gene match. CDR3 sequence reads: CASSYWDRELTEAFF. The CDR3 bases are TGTGCCAGCAGTTATTGGGACAGGGAATTGACTGAAGCTTTCTTT.

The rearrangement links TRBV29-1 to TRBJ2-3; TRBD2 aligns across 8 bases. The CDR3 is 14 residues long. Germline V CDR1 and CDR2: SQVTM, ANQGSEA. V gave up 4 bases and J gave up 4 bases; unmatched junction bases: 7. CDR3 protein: CSVALSGGPDTQYF. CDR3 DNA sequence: TGCAGCGTTGCCCTTTCGGGGGGGCCAGATACGCAGTATTTT.

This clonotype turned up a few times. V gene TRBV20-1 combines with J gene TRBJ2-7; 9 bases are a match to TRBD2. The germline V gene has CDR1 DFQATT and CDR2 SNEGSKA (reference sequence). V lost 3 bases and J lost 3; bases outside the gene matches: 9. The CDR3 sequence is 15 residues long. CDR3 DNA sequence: TGCAGTGCTAGTTCTGGAGCTAGCGGGATCTACGAGCAGTACTTC. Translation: CSASSGASGIYEQYF.

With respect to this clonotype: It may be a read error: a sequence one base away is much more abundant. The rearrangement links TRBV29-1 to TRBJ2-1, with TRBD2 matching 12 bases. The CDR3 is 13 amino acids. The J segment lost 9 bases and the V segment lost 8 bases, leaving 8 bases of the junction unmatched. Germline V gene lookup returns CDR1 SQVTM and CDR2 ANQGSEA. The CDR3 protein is CSMVGLAGTEQFF. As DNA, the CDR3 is TGCAGCATGGTTGGACTAGCGGGGACTGAGCAGTTCTTC.

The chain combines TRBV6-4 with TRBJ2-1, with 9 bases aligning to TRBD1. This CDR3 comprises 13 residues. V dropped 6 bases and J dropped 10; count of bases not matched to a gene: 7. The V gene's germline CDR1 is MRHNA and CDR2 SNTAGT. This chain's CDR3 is CASSGTGTGEQFF. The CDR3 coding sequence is TGTGCCAGCAGCGGGACAGGGACAGGGGAGCAGTTCTTC.

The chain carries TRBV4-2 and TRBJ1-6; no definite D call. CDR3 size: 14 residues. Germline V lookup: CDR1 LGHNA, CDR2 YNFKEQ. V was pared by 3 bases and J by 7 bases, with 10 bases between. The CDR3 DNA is TGTGCCAGCAGCCAGCTCAACGGAAATTCACCCCTCCACTTT. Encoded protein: CASSQLNGNSPLHF.

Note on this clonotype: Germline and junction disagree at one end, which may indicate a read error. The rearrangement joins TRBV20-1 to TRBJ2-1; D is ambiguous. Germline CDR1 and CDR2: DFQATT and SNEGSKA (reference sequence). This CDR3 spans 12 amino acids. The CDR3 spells CSAGFSSNERFF. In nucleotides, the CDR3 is TGCAGTGCTGGATTTAGCAGCAATGAGCGGTTCTTC.

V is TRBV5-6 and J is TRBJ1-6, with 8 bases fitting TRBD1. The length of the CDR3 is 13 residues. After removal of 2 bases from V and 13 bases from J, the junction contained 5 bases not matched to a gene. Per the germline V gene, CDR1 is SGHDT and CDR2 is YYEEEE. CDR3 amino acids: CASSFGQGAPLHF. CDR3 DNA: TGTGCCAGCAGCTTTGGGCAGGGGGCTCCCCTCCACTTT.

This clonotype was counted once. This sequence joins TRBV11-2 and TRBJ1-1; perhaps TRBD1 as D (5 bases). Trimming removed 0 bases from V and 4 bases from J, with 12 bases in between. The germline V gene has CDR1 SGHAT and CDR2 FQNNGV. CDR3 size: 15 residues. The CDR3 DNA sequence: TGTGCCAGCAGCTTAGATCATGGGGGATTCACTGAAGCTTTCTTT. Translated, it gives CASSLDHGGFTEAFF.

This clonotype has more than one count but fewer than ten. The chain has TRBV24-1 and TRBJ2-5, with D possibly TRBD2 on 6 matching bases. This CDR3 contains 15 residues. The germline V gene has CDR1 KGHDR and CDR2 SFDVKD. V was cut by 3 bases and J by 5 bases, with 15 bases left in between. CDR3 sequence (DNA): TGTGCCACCAGTGATCCGCTGCTAGCGTCGGAGACCCAGTACTTC. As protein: CATSDPLLASETQYF.

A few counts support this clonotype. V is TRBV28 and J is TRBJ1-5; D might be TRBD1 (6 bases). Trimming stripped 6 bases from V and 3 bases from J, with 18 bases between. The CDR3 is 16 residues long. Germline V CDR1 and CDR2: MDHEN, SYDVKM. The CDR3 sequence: CASSLIDRTINQPQHF. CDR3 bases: TGTGCCAGCAGCCTTATTGACAGGACGATCAATCAGCCCCAGCATTTT.

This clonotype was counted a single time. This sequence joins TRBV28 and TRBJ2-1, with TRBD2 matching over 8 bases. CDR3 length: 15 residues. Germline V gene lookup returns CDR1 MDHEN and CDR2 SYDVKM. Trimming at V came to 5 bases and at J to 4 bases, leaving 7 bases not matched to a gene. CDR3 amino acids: CASSRGTSMYNEQFF. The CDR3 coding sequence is TGTGCCAGCAGTCGCGGGACTAGTATGTACAATGAGCAGTTCTTC.

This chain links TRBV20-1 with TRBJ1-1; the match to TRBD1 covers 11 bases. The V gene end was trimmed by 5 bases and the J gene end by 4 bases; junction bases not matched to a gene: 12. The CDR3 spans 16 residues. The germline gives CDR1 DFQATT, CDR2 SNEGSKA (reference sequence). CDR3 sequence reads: CSARNPGQGVGTEAFF. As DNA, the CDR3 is TGCAGTGCTCGGAACCCGGGACAGGGGGTTGGCACTGAAGCTTTCTTT.

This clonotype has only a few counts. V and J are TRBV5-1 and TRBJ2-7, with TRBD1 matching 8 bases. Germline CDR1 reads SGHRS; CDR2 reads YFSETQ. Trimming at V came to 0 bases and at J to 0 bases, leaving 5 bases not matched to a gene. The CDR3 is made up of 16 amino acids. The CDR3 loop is CASSLDGQGNSYEQYF. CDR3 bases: TGCGCCAGCAGCTTGGACGGACAGGGAAACTCCTACGAGCAGTACTTC. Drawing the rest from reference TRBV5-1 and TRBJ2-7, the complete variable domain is KAGVTQTPRYLIKTRGQQVTLSCSPISGHRSVSWYQQTPGQGLQFLFEYFSETQRNKGNFPGRFSGRQFSNSRSEMNVSTLELGDSALYLCASSLDGQGNSYEQYFGPGTRLTVT.